In this sample, the clone carrying this TCR beta chain turned up many times. Its antigen is unknown. J gave up 7 bases and V 4 bases, and 15 bases lay outside the gene matches. The CDR3 is 18 residues long. Germline CDR1 MNHEY, CDR2 SVGEGT. The data stem from a study of T cells after yellow fever vaccination. MiXCR, run by TCRdb on the 5' RACE reads, gives a single entry per CDR3 protein. The repertoire includes about 340,000 distinct CDR3 sequences, 8.7% of them detected once, and roughly 17% sits in the top ten. Study-wide results and limits: Sorted repertoires could include abundant contaminating clonotypes from bulk cells.

The clonotype originates from a man aged 18 to 29 who received the YFV17D yellow fever vaccine. The chain is built from TRBV6-2 or TRBV6-3 and TRBJ2-1, with 11 bases fitting TRBD2. The starting material was PBMCs, obtained on the day of the first yellow fever vaccination. CDR3 nucleotide sequence: TGTGCCAGCAGTTCGCTCCTAGCGGGGGGCTTGAGGAGGAATGAGCAGTTCTTC. Translation gives CASSSLLAGGLRRNEQFF.